The 30 T cell receptor beta chains below all came from one sample that was sequenced in a study of patients and donors after allogeneic stem cell transplantation. TCRdb re-derived calls from the RT-PCR reads in MiXCR, one entry per CDR3 protein. This sample has a few hundred thousand distinct CDR3 sequences, with roughly an eighth found just once. The sequencing input was blood, either unsorted or a sorted T cell fraction (not recorded which). The receptor set was obtained from a human donor who was either an allogeneic HSCT recipient or a stem cell or donor lymphocyte infusion donor (not recorded which). It is not recorded whose cells these are; they may come from a transplant donor.

This clonotype was detected many times. J is TRBJ2-2 and V is TRBV10-3; 10 nucleotides line up with TRBD2. V shed 6 bases, J shed 3 bases, and the junction held 10 bases outside the gene matches. Germline CDR1 and CDR2: ENHRY and SYGVKD. The CDR3 extends over 17 amino acids. The CDR3 is CAIRVETSGPYTGELFF. For the CDR3, the DNA is TGTGCCATCAGGGTCGAGACTAGCGGGCCCTACACCGGGGAGCTGTTTTTT.

The gene calls are TRBV9 and TRBJ2-5; 9 bases match TRBD2. The CDR3 spans 16 residues. The V gene end was trimmed by 0 bases and the J gene end by 1 base; junction bases not matched to a gene: 4. Germline values: CDR1 SGDLS, CDR2 YYNGEE. This chain's CDR3 is CASSVGPSGIQETQYF. The CDR3 DNA reads TGTGCCAGCAGCGTAGGCCCTAGCGGGATCCAAGAGACCCAGTACTTC.

The chain is built from TRBV20-1 and TRBJ2-7; D tentatively fits TRBD1 or TRBD2 (5 bases each). Germline V gene data show CDR1 as DFQATT and CDR2 as SNEGSKA (reference sequence). V was cut by 1 base and J by 7 bases, with 23 bases left in between. CDR3 length equals 16 residues. The CDR3 here is CSARGDRDPRSREQYF. In DNA, the CDR3 is TGCAGTGCTAGAGGTGACCGGGACCCCCGATCCCGGGAGCAGTACTTC.

This clonotype was detected a few times. The CDR3 loop reads CASSPPARYGYTF. The CDR3 coding sequence is TGTGCCAGCAGCCCCCCGGCCAGGTATGGCTACACCTTC. V and J are TRBV7-9 and TRBJ1-2; D remains ambiguous. Germline V lookup: CDR1 SEHNR, CDR2 FQNEAQ (reference sequence). The germline V and J ends were trimmed by 5 bases and 5 bases, with 12 bases remaining between them. CDR3 length: 13 amino acids.

This clonotype was observed at least ten times. The V call is TRBV28, the J call TRBJ2-1; D unclear. The CDR3 is made up of 14 amino acids. V lost 4 bases and J 10 bases, leaving 17 bases between the germline ends. Germline V gene sequence: CDR1 MDHEN, CDR2 SYDVKM. CDR3 nucleotide sequence: TGTGCCAGCAGTTCCCCAGCCGGGCTTGAAGAGCAGTTCTTC. It codes for CASSSPAGLEEQFF. The whole variable domain, filled in from reference TRBV28 and TRBJ2-1, reads DVKVTQSSRYLVKRTGEKVFLECVQDMDHENMFWYRQDPGLGLRLIYFSYDVKMKEKGDIPEGYSVSREKKERFSLILESASTNQTSMYLCASSSPAGLEEQFFGPGTRLTVL.

This clonotype was counted ten times or more. The V and J genes are TRBV9 and TRBJ2-2; 7 nucleotides align to TRBD2. Germline V CDR1 and CDR2: SGDLS, YYNGEE. The CDR3 consists of 14 residues. After removal of 2 bases from V and 8 bases from J, the junction contained 6 bases not matched to a gene. CDR3 DNA sequence: TGTGCCAGCAGCGTCGTCGCGGGGGAGGGGGAGCTGTTTTTT. This translates into CASSVVAGEGELFF.

The chain recombines TRBV6-2 or TRBV6-3 with TRBJ2-5; the D call may be TRBD1 or TRBD2 (5 bases each). This CDR3 has 14 residues. CDR1 and CDR2 from the germline V gene are MNHEY and SVGEGT. V dropped 1 base and J dropped 5 bases, with 11 bases sitting between them. CDR3 DNA sequence: TGTGCCAGCAGTTACTATGGGGGAGCGGAGACCCAGTACTTC. It translates to CASSYYGGAETQYF.

The genes are TRBV19 and TRBJ2-1; possible D gene TRBD1, 5 bases. This CDR3 region has 14 residues. The germline V gene has CDR1 LNHDA and CDR2 SQIVND (reference sequence). The V gene lost 3 bases and the J gene lost 8 bases, with 14 bases spanning the gap. CDR3 sequence reads: CASSIGQGSDEQFF. In DNA form, the CDR3 reads TGTGCCAGTAGTATCGGGCAGGGCTCGGATGAGCAGTTCTTC.

This clonotype was found a few times. The chain has TRBV6-1 and TRBJ2-5; D not certain. The length of the CDR3 is 13 residues. The germline gives CDR1 MNHNS, CDR2 SASEGT. V lost 3 bases to trimming and J lost 5 bases, with 10 bases between them. The CDR3 DNA reads TGTGCCAGCAGTGAGGGTGAGGTGGAGACCCAGTACTTC. It codes for CASSEGEVETQYF.

In its sample, this clonotype ranks as medium-sized. The chain recombines TRBV6-5 with TRBJ2-4; perhaps TRBD2 as D (7 bases). CDR3 size: 15 residues. The V and J ends lost 0 bases and 7 bases respectively, with 13 bases between them. CDR1 MNHEY and CDR2 SVGAGI come from the germline V gene. The CDR3 here is CASSYSGRGANIQYF. The CDR3 region has the DNA TGTGCCAGCAGTTACTCGGGGAGGGGGGCCAACATTCAGTACTTC.

There are many counts of this clonotype. V gene TRBV5-1 combines with J gene TRBJ2-7; D may be TRBD1 or TRBD2 (5 bases each). The V gene's germline CDR1 is SGHRS and CDR2 YFSETQ. The V and J ends lost 3 bases and 4 bases respectively, with 11 bases between them. This CDR3 contains 13 residues. CDR3 region: CASSSGEGYEQYF. The CDR3 DNA sequence: TGCGCCAGCAGCTCTGGAGAGGGGTACGAGCAGTACTTC.

This clonotype was observed at least ten times. This rearrangement joins TRBV20-1 to TRBJ1-3, with unresolved D. The germline gives CDR1 DFQATT, CDR2 SNEGSKA (reference sequence). The V and J ends lost 3 bases and 2 bases respectively, with 11 bases between them. There are 14 residues in the CDR3. This CDR3 is CSASPSGPGNTIYF. The CDR3 nucleotides are TGCAGTGCTAGTCCGTCCGGACCTGGAAACACCATATATTTT.

This rearrangement joins TRBV16 to TRBJ2-1, with D perhaps given as TRBD1 or TRBD2 (6 bases each). Trimming left V 0 bases short and J 1 base short, with 10 bases between. Germline-derived CDR1 and CDR2 are KGHSY and FQNENV. This CDR3 is built from 16 residues. CDR3 region: CASSQSGGTSYNEQFF. The CDR3 nucleotides read TGTGCCAGCAGCCAATCGGGCGGGACATCCTACAATGAGCAGTTCTTC.

In this sample, this clonotype turned up a few times. The chain carries TRBV20-1 and TRBJ1-5; TRBD1 is a possible D gene (6 bases). CDR1 is DFQATT, CDR2 SNEGSKA, per germline (reference sequence). The ends were cut back, 4 bases at V and 4 bases at J, with 14 bases in the middle. This CDR3 contains 14 residues. The DNA for the CDR3 is TGCAGTGCTATAAGCGACAGGAGAAATCAGCCCCAGCATTTT. Translated, it gives CSAISDRRNQPQHF.

The chain recombines TRBV7-9 with TRBJ2-7; D gene uncertain. The V end lost 4 bases, the J end lost 0 bases, and 13 bases lay between the germline ends. There are 15 residues in the CDR3. Germline assignment: CDR1 SEHNR and CDR2 FQNEAQ (reference sequence). The chain's CDR3 is CASSSLGRSSYEQYF. CDR3 sequence (DNA): TGTGCCAGCAGCTCACTTGGCAGGAGCTCCTACGAGCAGTACTTC.

This clonotype was detected ten times or more. V usage is TRBV20-1 and J usage is TRBJ1-2; 8 bases match TRBD1. The V gene's germline CDR1 is DFQATT and CDR2 SNEGSKA (reference sequence). This CDR3 has 11 amino acids. The CDR3 DNA follows: TGCAGCGCAGGGGGCGACTATGGCTACACCTTC. This sequence encodes CSAGGDYGYTF.

This chain uses TRBV3-1 with TRBJ1-2; 7 nucleotides match TRBD1. The CDR3 is 13 residues long. The ends lost 5 bases at V and 8 bases at J; junction bases unmatched: 8. Germline V lookup: CDR1 LGHDT, CDR2 YNNKEL (reference sequence). Written as DNA, the CDR3 is TGTGCCAGCAGCTTGACAGGGTACGGAGGCTACACCTTC. Translating it yields CASSLTGYGGYTF.

The rearrangement joins TRBV6-1 to TRBJ1-6; D may be TRBD1 (5 bases). CDR1 MNHNS and CDR2 SASEGT come from the germline V gene. CDR3 length equals 20 residues. V lost 1 base and J lost 0, with 19 bases in between. The CDR3 loop reads CASSEVDNGARSSYNSPLHF. CDR3 in DNA: TGTGCCAGCAGTGAAGTTGATAATGGGGCCAGGAGCTCCTATAATTCACCCCTCCACTTT.

This clonotype was seen many times. V gene TRBV12-3 or TRBV12-4 combines with J gene TRBJ1-1; D is perhaps TRBD1 (5 bases). The CDR3 is 13 residues long. Trimming took 4 bases from V and 5 from J, leaving 11 bases between them. The CDR3 nucleotides are TGTGCCAGCAGTTCTGAGGGGTTGACTGAAGCTTTCTTT. It yields the protein CASSSEGLTEAFF.

This rearrangement joins TRBV13 to TRBJ2-7, with TRBD2 matching 10 bases. This CDR3 has 15 amino acids. Germline V lookup: CDR1 PRHDT, CDR2 FYEKMQ (reference sequence). V lost 4 bases and J lost 6; bases outside the gene matches: 9. CDR3 nucleotides: TGTGCCAGCAGCTCTATCTCGGGACTAGCGAGCGAGCAGTACTTC. This codes for CASSSISGLASEQYF.

This clonotype was observed a few times. This chain links TRBV27 with TRBJ1-3; possible D gene TRBD1, 6 bases. The CDR3 runs to 16 residues. V dropped 2 bases and J dropped 0 bases, with 11 bases sitting between them. Germline assignment: CDR1 MNHEY and CDR2 SMNVEV (reference sequence). CDR3 sequence: CASSLIGTNSGNTIYF. CDR3 in DNA: TGTGCCAGCAGTTTAATCGGGACAAACTCTGGAAACACCATATATTTT.

This clonotype has a handful of counts. The rearrangement joins TRBV2 to TRBJ2-1; 9 bases agree with TRBD2. The CDR3 covers 14 residues. Germline CDR1 is SNHLY and CDR2 is FYNNEI. The V and J ends lost 3 bases and 8 bases, in that order; junction bases with no gene match: 5. Written as DNA, the CDR3 is TGTGCCAGCAGTGATAGCGGGAGAGGGGATGAGCAGTTCTTC. It yields the protein CASSDSGRGDEQFF.

V and J are TRBV3-1 and TRBJ1-1; 10 nucleotides line up with TRBD1. CDR1 LGHDT and CDR2 YNNKEL come from the germline V gene (reference sequence). CDR3 size: 14 residues. V dropped 3 bases and J dropped 4; count of bases not matched to a gene: 2. The CDR3 bases are TGTGCCAGCAGCCATCGGACAGGGGGCACTGAAGCTTTCTTT. Translation gives CASSHRTGGTEAFF.

The sample holds a few counts of this clonotype. V and J are TRBV7-2 and TRBJ1-5; unclear D gene. Germline V gene lookup returns CDR1 SGHTA and CDR2 FQGNSA. V dropped 3 bases and J dropped 1 base, with 7 bases sitting between them. CDR3 length: 14 amino acids. CDR3 sequence: CASSLDGSNQPQHF. The CDR3, as DNA: TGTGCCAGCAGCTTGGACGGGAGCAATCAGCCCCAGCATTTT.

This clonotype showed up many times. The chain links TRBV20-1 to TRBJ2-1; 9 bases map to TRBD2. Trimming cost V 5 bases and J 13 bases; bases outside gene matches: 15. CDR3 length equals 14 residues. Germline V lookup: CDR1 DFQATT, CDR2 SNEGSKA (reference sequence). CDR3: CSARTSETQFKQFF. CDR3 in DNA: TGCAGTGCTCGGACTAGCGAGACTCAATTTAAACAGTTCTTC.

Many counts were recorded for this clonotype. The chain carries TRBV5-1 and TRBJ2-1; TRBD2 agrees at 10 bases. Trimming at V came to 1 base and at J to 9 bases, leaving 7 bases not matched to a gene. CDR3 length: 15 amino acids. In germline, CDR1 is SGHRS, CDR2 YFSETQ. The CDR3 sequence is CASSLTSGNNGEQFF. As DNA, the CDR3 is TGCGCCAGCAGCTTGACTAGCGGGAATAACGGTGAGCAGTTCTTC.

This clonotype was picked up many times. The chain recombines TRBV20-1 with TRBJ2-6, with 9 bases fitting TRBD1. The CDR3 covers 18 residues. Germline V CDR1 and CDR2: DFQATT, SNEGSKA (reference sequence). After removal of 5 bases from V and 4 bases from J, the junction contained 15 bases not matched to a gene. The DNA of the CDR3 is TGCAGTGCTGGTTATTCGGGACAGGGATGGTCCGGGGCCAACGTCCTGACTTTC. It codes for CSAGYSGQGWSGANVLTF.

The V and J genes are TRBV14 and TRBJ1-4; possible D gene TRBD1, 6 bases. The CDR3 totals 14 residues. Germline V CDR1 and CDR2: SGHDN, FVKESK. The V and J ends lost 2 bases and 7 bases respectively, with 11 bases between them. The CDR3 protein is CASSQTGTGEKLFF. The CDR3 coding sequence is TGTGCCAGCAGCCAAACAGGGACCGGTGAAAAACTGTTTTTT.

The rearrangement links TRBV28 to TRBJ2-1; D not certain. V was pared by 4 bases and J by 3 bases, with 4 bases between. The CDR3 totals 12 residues. Germline CDR1 MDHEN, CDR2 SYDVKM. CDR3 sequence reads: CASSSNYNEQFF. CDR3 DNA: TGTGCCAGCAGTTCCAACTACAATGAGCAGTTCTTC.

This CDR3 is CASSKTVNTEAFF. DNA of the CDR3: TGTGCCAGCAGCAAGACGGTGAACACTGAAGCTTTCTTT. V usage is TRBV5-4 and J usage is TRBJ1-1; no reliable D call. Germline values: CDR1 SGHNT, CDR2 YYREEE (reference sequence). CDR3 size: 13 residues. V was trimmed by 4 bases and J by 0 bases, leaving 7 bases between them.